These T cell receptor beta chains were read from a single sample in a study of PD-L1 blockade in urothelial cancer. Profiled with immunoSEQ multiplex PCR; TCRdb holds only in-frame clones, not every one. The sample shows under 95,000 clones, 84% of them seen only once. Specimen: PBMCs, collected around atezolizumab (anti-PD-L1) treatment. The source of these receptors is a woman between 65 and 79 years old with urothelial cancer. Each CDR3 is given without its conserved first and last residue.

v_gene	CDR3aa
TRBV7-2	ASSGGGATGQETQY
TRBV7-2	ASSLDLPGQVNTGELF
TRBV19	ASRKTGGGSSYKQY
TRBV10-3	ATNSYEQY
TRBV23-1	ASILVRVVKFHGEQY
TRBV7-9	ASSMSVNEQF
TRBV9	ASSPGVTDTQY
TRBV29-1	SVEGQVRQDNEQF
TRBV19	ASTPGTGDQYEQY
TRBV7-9	ASSLGPGRNYGYT
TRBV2	ASSGPGQGAQPQH
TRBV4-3	ASSQTRAASSYNEQF
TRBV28	ASSPTGIVAREVTQY
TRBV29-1	SVETLAGGYNEQF
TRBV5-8	ASSAPGLPAYEQY
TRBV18	ASSPLGTSSYNEQF
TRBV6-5	ASSYDPGSYNEQF
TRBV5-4	ASTVDVGHGELF
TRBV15	ATSRDQLAGAYEQY
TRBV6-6	ASSYAGTGVTEAF
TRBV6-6	ASSTSLAGETYEQY
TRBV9	ASSLAIGRGFSYEQY
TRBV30	AWRLGLNTEAF
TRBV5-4	ASSLGTLRQRGVMYEQY
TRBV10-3	ASVGQANTEAF